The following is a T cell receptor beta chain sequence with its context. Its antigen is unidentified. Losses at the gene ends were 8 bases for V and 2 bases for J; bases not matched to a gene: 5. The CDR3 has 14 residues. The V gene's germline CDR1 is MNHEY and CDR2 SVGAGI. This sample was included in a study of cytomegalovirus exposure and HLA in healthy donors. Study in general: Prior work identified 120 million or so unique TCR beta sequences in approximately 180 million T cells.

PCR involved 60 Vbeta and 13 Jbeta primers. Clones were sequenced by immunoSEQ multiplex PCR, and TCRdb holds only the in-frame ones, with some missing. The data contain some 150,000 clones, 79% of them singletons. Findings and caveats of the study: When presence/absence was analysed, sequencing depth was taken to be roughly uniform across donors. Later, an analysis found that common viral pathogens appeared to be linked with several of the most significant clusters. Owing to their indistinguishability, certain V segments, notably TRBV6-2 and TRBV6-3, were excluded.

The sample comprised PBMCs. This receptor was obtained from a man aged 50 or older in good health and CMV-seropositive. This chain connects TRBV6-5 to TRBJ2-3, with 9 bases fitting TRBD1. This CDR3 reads CASGTGHLTDTQYF. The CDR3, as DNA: TGTGCCAGCGGGACAGGGCACCTCACAGATACGCAGTATTTT.